This TCR beta chain comes out of a study of T-cell memory formation after mild COVID-19. In the case of this clonotype: The antigen remains undetermined.

Study-level results: Clones contracting across day 15 to 85 had a balanced CD4/CD8 profile; later expanding clones leaned CD4+.

MiXCR was run by TCRdb on the 5' RACE reads, yielding one entry per CDR3 protein. Altogether around 300,000 distinct CDR3 sequences are present, around 15% being singletons, with the ten largest covering about a fifth. The CDR3 is 13 amino acids. The ends lost 4 bases at V and 10 bases at J; junction bases unmatched: 9. Looked up from germline, CDR1 is SEHNR and CDR2 is FQNEAQ (reference sequence). Material for sequencing was PBMCs or a T cell subset sorted from them (not recorded which). This TCR was recovered from a man aged 18 to 30 who had mild COVID-19 (a few samples of this study predate the infection). Cell type and time point are not known. The V gene is TRBV7-9, the J gene TRBJ1-1, with TRBD1 matching over 7 bases. The CDR3 protein is CASSWTGREAAFF. DNA for the CDR3: TGTGCCAGCAGCTGGACAGGTAGAGAGGCAGCTTTCTTT.